Following are 11 T cell receptor beta chains from one sample sequenced in a study of neurological immune-mediated disorders. MiXCR was run by TCRdb on the 5' RACE reads, yielding one entry per CDR3 protein. The sample records about 55,000 distinct CDR3 sequences, approximately 25% being singletons. The sample's time point: technical triplicate 2. The sample was PBMCs. The receptors shown here come from a man between 60 and 75 years old with HTLV-1-associated myelopathy (HAM/TSP).

This clonotype was found a few times. The V gene is TRBV7-2, the J gene TRBJ2-5; a possible D gene is TRBD2 (7 bases). V was shortened by 4 bases and J by 4 bases, with 13 bases between the two germline ends. Germline loops: CDR1 SGHTA, CDR2 FQGNSA. CDR3 size: 14 residues. CDR3: CASSSAGAGETQYF. Written as DNA, the CDR3 is TGTGCCAGCAGCTCGGCGGGGGCCGGAGAGACCCAGTACTTC. Drawing the rest from reference TRBV7-2 and TRBJ2-5, the complete variable domain is GAGVSQSPSNKVTEKGKDVELRCDPISGHTALYWYRQSLGQGLEFLIYFQGNSAPDKSGLPSDRFSAERTGGSVSTLTIQRTQQEDSAVYLCASSSAGAGETQYFGPGTRLLVL.

This clonotype was detected a few times. The chain carries TRBV4-1 and TRBJ2-2; the D gene is possibly TRBD2 (6 bases). The CDR3 sequence is 14 residues long. Germline CDR1 and CDR2: MGHRA and YSYEKL. V was clipped by 5 bases and J by 1 base, with 8 bases between them. The CDR3 here is CASSARGNTGELFF. The CDR3 DNA is TGCGCCAGCAGCGCGCGGGGGAACACCGGGGAGCTGTTTTTT.

In regard to this clonotype: It may be a read error: a sequence one base away is much more abundant. V and J are TRBV3-1 and TRBJ1-6; no firm D call. The CDR3 runs 13 residues. Germline loops: CDR1 LGHDT, CDR2 YNNKEL (reference sequence). The CDR3 loop is CTSSPQRDSPLHF. As DNA, the CDR3 is TGTACCAGCAGCCCCCAGAGAGATTCACCCCTCCACTTT.

This clonotype has ten or more counts. The genes are TRBV28 and TRBJ2-7; perhaps TRBD1 as D (5 bases). This CDR3 has 14 residues. The germline V gene encodes CDR1 MDHEN and CDR2 SYDVKM. The V end lost 2 bases, the J end lost 5 bases, and 13 bases lay between the germline ends. CDR3 coding DNA: TGTGCCAGCAGTTTAAATCAGGGTACTCACGAGCAGTACTTC. Amino acids: CASSLNQGTHEQYF.

This clonotype was counted many times. The chain uses TRBV5-1 and TRBJ1-2, with 9 bases that match TRBD1. Unmatched junction bases numbered 2, after V lost 2 bases and J lost 6 bases. This CDR3 comprises 13 residues. CDR1 is SGHRS and CDR2 is YFSETQ in the germline V gene. The CDR3 bases are TGCGCCAGCAGCTTTAGGACAGGGGATGGCTACACCTTC. Translation: CASSFRTGDGYTF.

This clonotype has at least ten counts. The genes are TRBV29-1 and TRBJ1-1; D is unclear. The CDR3 totals 12 residues. The germline CDR1 and CDR2 sequences are SQVTM and ANQGSEA. Trimming took off 6 bases at V and 3 bases at J, with 11 bases between the two ends. CDR3 protein: CSVMRGDTEAFF. The CDR3 DNA is TGCAGCGTGATGCGGGGAGACACTGAAGCTTTCTTT.

In its sample, this clonotype was seen many times. The chain couples TRBV3-1 to TRBJ2-1; D is undetermined. V lost 4 bases and J 0 bases, leaving 10 bases between the germline ends. CDR1 and CDR2 from the germline V gene are LGHDT and YNNKEL (reference sequence). The CDR3 runs to 15 residues. CDR3 residues: CASSRSSYSYNEQFF. The CDR3 region has the DNA TGTGCCAGCAGCCGTAGCAGTTACTCCTACAATGAGCAGTTCTTC.

There are many counts of this clonotype. The gene calls are TRBV10-3 and TRBJ2-1, with a possible D match to TRBD2 (6 bases). V lost 8 bases and J 8 bases, leaving 19 bases between the germline ends. The germline gives CDR1 ENHRY, CDR2 SYGVKD. The CDR3 consists of 14 residues. The CDR3 DNA reads as TGTGCCATCTCTCGCGACGGGCGGGACTATGAGCAGTTCTTC. Residues: CAISRDGRDYEQFF.

The chain joins TRBV4-1 to TRBJ1-2; no reliable D call. CDR3 length equals 13 residues. V was shortened by 0 bases and J by 8 bases, with 10 bases between the two germline ends. Germline CDR1 MGHRA, CDR2 YSYEKL. The DNA for the CDR3 is TGCGCCAGCAGCCAAGATGATAAAGGAGGCTACACCTTC. Encoded protein: CASSQDDKGGYTF.

This clonotype was seen at least ten times. The chain is built from TRBV20-1 and TRBJ2-2; D not resolved. The CDR3 is 12 residues long. Germline CDR1 and CDR2: DFQATT and SNEGSKA (reference sequence). Trimming shortened V by 5 bases and J by 6 bases, and 10 bases separated the two germline ends. CDR3: CSAAPIAGELFF. DNA for the CDR3: TGCAGTGCTGCCCCTATCGCCGGGGAGCTGTTTTTT.

At least ten counts were recorded for this clonotype. The V gene is TRBV12-3 or TRBV12-4, the J gene TRBJ2-5, with a possible D match to TRBD1 (6 bases). V was clipped by 0 bases and J by 5 bases, with 22 bases between them. This CDR3 comprises 18 residues. CDR3 sequence reads: CASSLALQGSRLGETQYF. The CDR3 coding sequence is TGTGCCAGCAGTTTAGCGCTTCAGGGGTCACGGCTGGGGGAGACCCAGTACTTC.